Shown below are 8 T cell receptor beta chains from a single sample sequenced in a study of T cell responses to AZD1222 COVID-19 vaccine. Sequencing was performed with immunoSEQ multiplex PCR; in TCRdb, only in-frame clones are kept and a portion is missing. This sample has more than 85,000 clones, with around nine tenths found just once. The sequences come from peripheral blood, collected on day 0 of AZD1222 vaccination. These receptors were collected from an adult in good health.

The chain uses TRBV28 and TRBJ1-6, with D perhaps matching TRBD1 (5 bases). The CDR3 contains 17 residues. CDR1 and CDR2 from the germline V gene are MDHEN and SYDVKM. V was shortened by 2 bases and J by 8 bases, with 19 bases between the two germline ends. Written as DNA, the CDR3 is TGTGCCAGCAGTTTACCCCGAAGCCGGGGGGAGTATTCACCCCTCCACTTT. Protein: CASSLPRSRGEYSPLHF.

This sequence joins TRBV5-3 and TRBJ2-7; 12 bases align to TRBD2. TRBV5-3 is known as an ORF, though its function is uncertain. The CDR3 is 19 amino acids. The ends lost 4 bases at V and 0 bases at J; junction bases unmatched: 14. CDR3 DNA sequence: TGTGCCAGAAGCCACAACCCCCTCTGGACTAGCGGGATCTCCTACGAGCAGTACTTC. Amino acids: CARSHNPLWTSGISYEQYF.

This rearrangement joins TRBV7-3 to TRBJ1-1; D not certain. In germline, CDR1 is SGHTA, CDR2 FQGTGA. The CDR3 is 16 amino acids. The V gene lost 1 base and the J gene lost 0 bases, with 12 bases spanning the gap. CDR3 sequence reads: CASSLNARAMNTEAFF. CDR3 nucleotide sequence: TGTGCCAGCAGCTTAAATGCCCGGGCGATGAACACTGAAGCTTTCTTT.

There are a few counts of this clone. The chain combines TRBV12-3 or TRBV12-4 with TRBJ2-7; D gene uncertain. The CDR3 has 12 amino acids. The ends were cut back, 6 bases at V and 2 bases at J, with 8 bases in the middle. The CDR3 is CASSPGPYEQYF. For the CDR3, the DNA is TGTGCCAGCAGCCCGGGCCCCTACGAGCAGTACTTC.

The chain carries TRBV28 and TRBJ2-7, with 8 nucleotides matching TRBD2. CDR1 is MDHEN, CDR2 SYDVKM, per germline. The CDR3 covers 14 residues. This chain's CDR3 is CRSATSVPPYEQYF. CDR3 coding DNA: TGTCGATCCGCGACTAGCGTACCTCCCTACGAGCAGTACTTC.

The rearrangement links TRBV28 to TRBJ1-5; D is unresolved. V was trimmed by 4 bases and J by 9 bases, leaving 10 bases between them. The CDR3 spans 12 residues. Germline-derived CDR1 and CDR2 are MDHEN and SYDVKM. The CDR3 region is CASSWMEAPQHF. CDR3 DNA sequence: TGTGCCAGCAGTTGGATGGAAGCGCCCCAGCATTTT. Based on the CDR3 plus reference TRBV28 and TRBJ1-5, the full variable domain is DVKVTQSSRYLVKRTGEKVFLECVQDMDHENMFWYRQDPGLGLRLIYFSYDVKMKEKGDIPEGYSVSREKKERFSLILESASTNQTSMYLCASSWMEAPQHFGDGTRLSIL.

This clone turned up a few times. V is TRBV3-1 (or the pseudogene TRBV3-2) and J is TRBJ2-4; TRBD1 agrees at 9 bases. Losses at the gene ends were 2 bases for V and 3 bases for J; bases not matched to a gene: 14. The germline gives CDR1 LGHDT, CDR2 YNNKEL (reference sequence). CDR3 length: 19 amino acids. The CDR3 DNA sequence: TGTGCCAGCAGCCAACACGGGACAGGGTTGAGTGGAGTCAAAAACATTCAGTACTTC. This gives the protein CASSQHGTGLSGVKNIQYF.

The chain joins TRBV20-1 to TRBJ1-2; D is ambiguous. Trimming took off 6 bases at V and 7 bases at J, with 6 bases between the two ends. The germline V gene has CDR1 DFQATT and CDR2 SNEGSKA (reference sequence). The CDR3 runs to 9 residues. DNA of the CDR3: TGCAGTGCCACCCCTGGCTACACCTTC. Protein product: CSATPGYTF.